This entry describes one T cell receptor (beta chain). This clone's antigen is unknown. Qualities for individual bases were not recorded, and no much larger clone is one base off. The protocol used for the library was the immunoSEQ multiplex PCR assay. For the multiplex PCR, a mixture combining 60 forward primers for TCR Vbeta segments and 13 reverse primers for TCR Jbeta segments was used. A multiplex PCR assay on genomic DNA amplified the CDR3 region of rearranged TCR beta genes. The Illumina HiSeq System was used to sequence the amplified TCR beta libraries as 87-base-pair reads. From the authors' description of their analysis: A later analysis counted some 74 million unique TCR beta chains across the 700 or so repertoires, and about 10 million of these chains were shared by at least two donors. A nearest-neighbor algorithm error-corrected the raw reads and collapsed the reads into unique sequences, merging closely related sequences to remove PCR and sequencing errors. To assign V, D and J gene segments, CDR3 sequences were aligned to IMGT reference sequences. Each retained sequence needed at least a six-nucleotide match to both a V gene segment and a J gene segment. A rearrangement was called productive if the CDR3 had no stop codons and remained in frame with V and J, and every other rearrangement was called non-productive. Following IMGT convention, CDR3 was defined as the stretch from the second conserved V-encoded cysteine up to the conserved J-encoded phenylalanine. The earlier analysis of about 570 of the donors excluded any sequence lacking an unambiguous match to a single V gene segment. In an earlier analysis of some 590 of the donors, V segments were called functional above 56.7% productive rearrangements and were called segregating when the between-donor standard deviation exceeded 5%. A statistical classification framework was built for diagnosing cytomegalovirus status from the catalog of TCR beta chain sequences. V and J gene assignment, in a later analysis, came from comparing TCR nucleotide sequences with IMGT/GENE-DB human TR gene sequences. Using the TCRdist pipeline, a later analysis assigned CDR3 sequences along with most-parsimonious VDJ recombination scenarios. A later analysis defined each TCR beta chain by its CDR3 amino acid sequence plus V-gene family, and excluded reads lacking a unique V-gene family. In a later analysis, 500 to 700 highly shared, low-generation-probability nucleotide sequences were removed to address suspected cross-contamination and a sequencing artifact. In a later analysis, a clonal expansion index for each public chain was calculated from normalized within-repertoire ranks of inferred template counts. A later analysis computed generation probabilities with a VDJ recombination model fitted to out-of-frame rearrangements, and checked the results against IGoR. In a later analysis, hypergeometric tests were used to score TCR-TCR, TCR-HLA and TCR-CMV co-occurrence, with a repertoire-size bias correction applied to TCR pairs. False discovery rates were estimated in a later analysis by permuting HLA or CMV assignments 20 times. A later analysis grouped co-occurring TCRs with DBSCAN, adding TCRdist sequence similarity when clustering within HLA-allele-positive subsets. Repertoires with fewer than 30,000 or more than 120,000 public chains, plus five repertoires with anomalous nucleotide sharing, were excluded from co-occurrence clustering. As stored in TCRdb, this immuneACCESS dataset retains in-frame rearrangements with V and J assigned. A fraction of the clones does not appear; measured against another copy, unresolved V genes explain less than half of the discrepancy, and the remainder lacks a known reason. V and J calls and clone size follow that table, whereas D and trimming were derived from the DNA. The sample table shows about 60,000 clones, and 70% are seen once. Roughly a fifth of the sample lies in the top ten.

This record comes from a study of cytomegalovirus exposure and HLA in healthy donors (dated by TCRdb to about 2017). A note on the overall study: An earlier analysis of several hundred of the donors reported 250 to 300 Gb of sequence data and 117 million unique TCR beta sequences from roughly 200 million T cells. Because of strong linkage in the cohort, a few DR-DQ haplotypes were treated as single units for association and clustering. All discovery cohort repertoires had been generated on a single sequencing platform. Typing coverage varied by locus: about 620-630 donors for A, B, C, DRB1 and DQB1; roughly 560 for DQA1; 606 for DPA1; roughly 450 for DPB1. In a later analysis, previously published TCR beta repertoires from 600 to 850 donors were re-analyzed and high-resolution HLA genotyping was added so that TCR occurrence patterns could be studied. An earlier analysis of 587 of the donors used high-throughput TCR beta sequencing to judge whether each TCR beta V gene segment behaved as functional or pseudogenic. The aim of the study was to test whether cataloging public T cell receptors could identify signatures of past pathogen exposure. HLA typing included class I and class II loci at four-digit resolution. Among 300 to 500 genotyped donors of the cohort, an average of about 240,000 unique TCR beta nucleotide sequences was sequenced per donor, of which about 19% were non-productive. An early release that covered approximately 600 HLA-typed donors contained about 300 gigabases of sequencing data and about 84 million unique TCR sequences. Rather than drawing on any new phenotypic data, the later analysis identified candidate immune exposures from TCR beta sequences and the way those sequences occurred across donors. Besides the first cohort of roughly 660 subjects, a separate validation cohort made up of 120 different subjects was used. Of the roughly 410 genotyped donors, 75% to 85% were placed in the genetic ancestry cluster associated with self-reported Caucasian donors. The study used immunosequencing to profile the T cell repertoires of several hundred subjects and linked those repertoires to cytomegalovirus serostatus. In a later genetic analysis, genome-wide SNP genotypes for about 55% of the roughly 670 donors were used, and that subset was treated as a discovery cohort. Donor age, sex, ethnicity and CMV serostatus were compiled together with the repertoire data. To predict cytomegalovirus infection status, the study combined high-throughput TCR immunosequencing, statistical association of individual TCRs with disease status, and machine learning.

The full study reports these points: Because the 87-base-pair reads could not distinguish some IMGT-functional V segments, including TRBV6-2 and TRBV6-3, those segments were excluded. According to a later analysis, TCR association rates differed among HLA loci, with DRB1 alleles showing the most associated TCRs and HLA-C alleles showing the fewest. In a later analysis, HLA-associated TCR beta chains showed more clonal expansion and lower generation probabilities than non-associated chains that were equally common. This cohort had only TCR beta chains sequenced, and the lack of alpha or paired-chain data limited which features could be detected. A cluster of highly shared sequence variants was judged likely to represent a technical artifact of the sequencing pipeline. The classifier was reported to diagnose cytomegalovirus status with high specificity and sensitivity in both the original and validation cohorts. The authors suggested that the approach could potentially be extended to other disease states and immunological phenotypes. Across donors, most TCR sequences were observed very rarely, whereas some public TCRs were present in many individuals. When HLA alleles, especially DR and DQ, strongly co-occurred, TCR associations were difficult to assign to individual alleles. According to a later genetic analysis, donors in an Asian-associated ancestry cluster had fewer N-insertions in productive TCRs than the roughly 670-donor mean. In the study, 150 to 200 TCR beta chains were listed as associated with cytomegalovirus. A later analysis reported that several top co-occurrence clusters appeared linked to parvovirus B19, influenza, CMV and Epstein-Barr virus. Around 16 rarely observed V segments, including chromosome 9 orphons, were excluded from the earlier analysis of almost 600 of the donors because counts were too low. In a later analysis, more than 15,000 TCR beta sequences were associated with specific HLA alleles at a false discovery rate of 0.05. Presence/absence analyses assumed roughly uniform sequencing depth across donors, an assumption that may not hold. Three of the identified cytomegalovirus-associated TCR beta chains were confirmed in vitro to be specific for cytomegalovirus antigens. A further reported finding was that TCR beta sequences accurately predicted the HLA-A and HLA-B alleles for most subjects in the first cohort. A later analysis found that most CMV-associated TCR beta chains appeared HLA-restricted, with HLA associations seemingly driven largely by CMV exposure. Because HLA typing was unavailable for some donors at each locus, only the typed subset was used in association tests. In an earlier analysis of approximately 600 of the donors, most TCR beta V segments were observed in productive rearrangements about 87% or about 30% of the time, broadly matching IMGT annotations. Correlated functional status among segregating V segments might be attributable to linkage disequilibrium, but an unknown experimental factor could not be ruled out. A later genetic analysis associated a missense DCLRE1C variant with V-gene and J-gene trimming of TCR beta chains, and an independent cohort replicated the association. For the cohort, immune exposure information was limited to CMV serostatus.

The CDR3 contains 13 residues, cysteine and phenylalanine counted. Left in the record is the CDR3 DNA by itself, 39 bases read in frame from the first base. CDR1 is given as SGHTA and CDR2 as FQGNSA, both from the germline V gene. V sheds 1 base and J sheds 7 bases, leaving 10 bases between their ends. In total, 666 healthy bone marrow donors made up the cohort. Cohort members were all nominally healthy when sampled, although unrecorded immune exposures were likely present. The donor tested CMV seropositive and was one of the 289 seropositive cohort members. A peripheral blood sample was collected from each donor, and TCR beta sequencing was performed on peripheral blood mononuclear cells. The Qiagen DNeasy Blood Extraction Kit was used to extract genomic DNA from the blood cell samples.

This clonotype was obtained from a woman aged 60-75 years in good health and CMV-seropositive. The chain joins TRBV7-2 to TRBJ1-2; a confident D gene designation cannot be given. The sequenced material came from PBMCs. The sequenced DNA: TGTGCCAGCAGCTTAGAGAGGAGTAGTGGCTACACCTTC. It is translated as CASSLERSSGYTF.